The 26 T cell receptor beta chains below come from one sample, sequenced in a study of blood T cell repertoires in COVID-19. The protocol was immunoSEQ multiplex PCR, while the TCRdb copy is restricted to in-frame clones and leaves out a portion. The sample lists around 250,000 clones, approximately 89% seen once, with around 3.1% in the top ten. The specimen sequenced was PBMCs or T cells enriched from blood (not recorded which). The origin of the receptors is a woman between 40 and 50 years old who had been exposed to COVID-19.

J is TRBJ1-5 and V is TRBV6-5, with D possibly TRBD1 on 6 matching bases. Germline CDR1 and CDR2: MNHEY and SVGAGI. The CDR3 length is 13 residues. The germline V and J ends were trimmed by 7 bases and 6 bases, with 13 bases remaining between them. CDR3 nucleotide sequence: TGTGCCAGCACCACGAGGGGGGGTCAGCCCCAGCATTTT. This encodes CASTTRGGQPQHF.

The rearrangement uses TRBV7-9 and TRBJ2-5; no reliable D call. Germline V gene data show CDR1 as SEHNR and CDR2 as FQNEAQ (reference sequence). This CDR3 has 14 amino acids. V was shortened by 5 bases and J by 3 bases, with 13 bases between the two germline ends. The CDR3 sequence: CASSRADGEETQYF. For the CDR3, the DNA is TGTGCCAGCAGCCGCGCCGACGGAGAAGAGACCCAGTACTTC.

This clone was seen once. This chain uses TRBV28 with TRBJ1-2, with D maybe TRBD1 (6 bases). V lost 1 base, J lost 4 bases, and 10 bases lay in between. There are 14 residues in the CDR3. Germline assignment: CDR1 MDHEN and CDR2 SYDVKM. The CDR3 protein is CASSLFPGAYGYTF. The CDR3 coding sequence is TGTGCCAGCAGTTTATTCCCAGGGGCCTATGGCTACACCTTC.

The chain employs TRBV4-3 and TRBJ2-3; 10 bases fit TRBD2. Germline V gives CDR1 LGHNA, CDR2 YSLEER. The CDR3 is made up of 18 amino acids. J was trimmed by 4 bases and V by 0 bases; bases with no gene match: 10. This chain's CDR3 is CASSQDNPAGGPADTQYF. The CDR3 DNA reads as TGCGCCAGCAGCCAAGATAACCCAGCGGGGGGGCCCGCAGATACGCAGTATTTT.

This chain joins TRBV4-1 and TRBJ1-2; 7 bases are shared with TRBD1. The CDR3 has 15 residues. Germline trimming cut 0 bases from V and 8 bases from J; bases unmatched to any gene: 9. The V gene's germline CDR1 is MGHRA and CDR2 YSYEKL. CDR3 protein: CASSQESEQGLGYTF. CDR3 nucleotides: TGCGCCAGCAGCCAAGAATCGGAACAGGGGCTCGGCTACACCTTC.

The chain joins TRBV18 to TRBJ1-5; no reliable D call. There are 12 residues in the CDR3. CDR1 is KGHSH and CDR2 is LQKENI in the germline V gene. V lost 4 bases and J lost 6, with 7 bases in between. CDR3 loop: CASSLGGQPQHF. The CDR3 DNA follows: TGTGCCAGCTCACTTGGAGGTCAGCCCCAGCATTTT. Looking up the rest from reference TRBV18 and TRBJ1-5 gives the full variable domain: NAGVMQNPRHLVRRRGQEARLRCSPMKGHSHVYWYRQLPEEGLKFMVYLQKENIIDESGMPKERFSAEFPKEGPSILRIQQVVRGDSAAYFCASSLGGQPQHFGDGTRLSIL.

The chain has TRBV7-9 and TRBJ2-3, with D perhaps matching TRBD2 (6 bases). Germline V gene lookup returns CDR1 SEHNR and CDR2 FQNEAQ (reference sequence). V was clipped by 5 bases and J by 1 base, with 16 bases between them. The CDR3 runs 16 residues. The CDR3 sequence is CASSPLPWGGTDTQYF. The CDR3 DNA is TGTGCCAGCAGCCCCCTCCCGTGGGGGGGCACAGATACGCAGTATTTT.

The rearrangement joins TRBV11-2 to TRBJ1-1, with 9 bases fitting TRBD1. Germline assignment: CDR1 SGHAT and CDR2 FQNNGV. The CDR3 has 15 amino acids. With 3 bases clipped from V and 5 bases from J, the junction kept 7 bases outside the gene matches. CDR3 protein: CASSFATGGFTEAFF. In DNA form, the CDR3 reads TGTGCCAGCAGCTTTGCGACAGGGGGGTTTACTGAAGCTTTCTTT.

V gene TRBV27 combines with J gene TRBJ2-7; TRBD2 is a possible D gene (5 bases). Germline V gene lookup returns CDR1 MNHEY and CDR2 SMNVEV (reference sequence). The CDR3 is 15 amino acids. The V end lost 5 bases, the J end lost 0 bases, and 14 bases lay between the germline ends. The CDR3 protein is CASSATRLSSYEQYF. CDR3 nucleotide sequence: TGTGCCAGCAGTGCTACTAGGCTTTCCTCCTACGAGCAGTACTTC.

This chain connects TRBV4-2 to TRBJ1-2; TRBD1 aligns across 7 bases. This CDR3 is built from 15 residues. Trimming cost V 0 bases and J 2 bases; bases outside gene matches: 3. CDR1 LGHNA and CDR2 YNFKEQ come from the germline V gene. Here the CDR3 reads CASSQDVQGNYGYTF. The CDR3 DNA reads TGTGCCAGCAGCCAAGACGTACAGGGGAACTATGGCTACACCTTC.

The CDR3 reads CASSPRGGTVEQYF. The CDR3 DNA reads as TGTGCCAGCAGCCCGCGGGGGGGGACCGTCGAGCAGTACTTC. The V and J genes are TRBV2 and TRBJ2-7; TRBD2 agrees at 9 bases. V gave up 6 bases and J gave up 6 bases; unmatched junction bases: 9. Germline CDR1 and CDR2: SNHLY and FYNNEI. The CDR3 loop spans 14 amino acids.

The chain couples TRBV5-4 to TRBJ1-5, with a weak D call TRBD1 (5 bases). The CDR3 totals 14 residues. Germline V gives CDR1 SGHNT, CDR2 YYREEE (reference sequence). The V end was cut by 0 bases, the J end by 4 bases, with 8 bases between. CDR3 coding DNA: TGTGCCAGCAGCTTGGAGGGGAAAAATCAGCCCCAGCATTTT. Its translation: CASSLEGKNQPQHF.

This chain uses TRBV5-8 with TRBJ1-1, with D hard to call. The CDR3 consists of 14 residues. Trimming took off 0 bases at V and 0 bases at J, with 6 bases between the two ends. Germline V gives CDR1 SGHTS, CDR2 YDEGEE. The CDR3 loop is CASSLGPMNTEAFF. The CDR3 DNA follows: TGTGCCAGCAGCTTGGGTCCCATGAACACTGAAGCTTTCTTT.

This clone was counted a few times. The chain couples TRBV19 to TRBJ2-2; 9 bases map to TRBD1. CDR3 length: 16 residues. Germline V lookup: CDR1 LNHDA, CDR2 SQIVND (reference sequence). Unmatched junction bases numbered 6, after V lost 4 bases and J lost 3 bases. The CDR3 region is CASSTYRGQDTGELFF. The CDR3 region has the DNA TGTGCCAGTAGTACATACAGGGGGCAAGACACCGGGGAGCTGTTTTTT.

V gene TRBV10-2 combines with J gene TRBJ2-3; TRBD2 might be the D (6 bases). CDR1 WSHSY and CDR2 SAAADI come from the germline V gene. Trimming cost V 7 bases and J 2 bases, with 13 bases left between them. The CDR3 consists of 14 residues. CDR3 amino acids: CASKLVAVTDTQYF. The DNA of the CDR3 is TGCGCCAGCAAATTGGTAGCGGTCACAGATACGCAGTATTTT.

This clone has at least ten counts. The V call is TRBV9, the J call TRBJ2-6, with D perhaps matching TRBD1 (5 bases). This CDR3 has 15 amino acids. Germline values: CDR1 SGDLS, CDR2 YYNGEE. V was shortened by 0 bases and J by 4 bases, with 8 bases between the two germline ends. The CDR3 DNA is TGTGCCAGCAGCGTAGAGGGGTCAGGGGCCAACGTCCTGACTTTC. This gives the protein CASSVEGSGANVLTF.

The rearrangement joins TRBV2 to TRBJ2-3; TRBD2 aligns across 9 bases. Looked up from germline, CDR1 is SNHLY and CDR2 is FYNNEI. Trimming took 10 bases from V and 1 from J; bases not matched to a gene: 3. The CDR3 covers 13 residues. The CDR3 region is CATRLAGTDTQYF. The CDR3 DNA is TGTGCCACCCGACTAGCGGGCACAGATACGCAGTATTTT. The full variable domain, its missing parts supplied by reference TRBV2 and TRBJ2-3, is EPEVTQTPSHQVTQMGQEVILRCVPISNHLYFYWYRQILGQKVEFLVSFYNNEISEKSEIFDDQFSVERPDGSNFTLKIRSTKLEDSAMYFCATRLAGTDTQYFGPGTRLTVL.

J is TRBJ1-4 and V is TRBV28, with D possibly matching TRBD1 (5 bases). Germline-derived CDR1 and CDR2 are MDHEN and SYDVKM. V was clipped by 6 bases and J by 8 bases, with 19 bases between them. The CDR3 sequence is 15 residues long. CDR3 nucleotide sequence: TGTGCCAGCAGGACTGGGGGGGGACTTGAAGAAAAACTGTTTTTT. Its protein product is CASRTGGGLEEKLFF.

This clone was seen more than once but under ten times. The V and J genes are TRBV21-1 and TRBJ2-7; TRBD2 was called by the table and not checked on the DNA. TRBV21-1 corresponds to a pseudogene. This CDR3 spans 12 amino acids. CDR3: CASGTYIYEQYV. CDR3 in DNA: TGTGCCAGCGGCACTTATATCTACGAGCAGTACGTC.

The chain recombines TRBV6-5 with TRBJ2-1, with a tentative D call TRBD1 (5 bases). There are 15 residues in the CDR3. CDR1 is MNHEY and CDR2 is SVGAGI in the germline V gene. The ends were cut back, 4 bases at V and 5 bases at J, with 15 bases in the middle. The CDR3 sequence is CASSWEGQGNNEQFF. CDR3 nucleotide sequence: TGTGCCAGCAGTTGGGAAGGCCAGGGAAACAATGAGCAGTTCTTC.

The chain joins TRBV12-3 or TRBV12-4 to TRBJ1-2; no firm D call. Trimming removed 1 base at V and 1 base at J, with 4 bases between. This CDR3 contains 13 residues. Here the CDR3 reads CASSLVSNYGYTF. In DNA form, the CDR3 reads TGTGCCAGCAGTTTAGTGAGTAACTATGGCTACACCTTC.

The chain is built from TRBV9 and TRBJ1-2; 8 bases match TRBD1. Germline V lookup: CDR1 SGDLS, CDR2 YYNGEE. The CDR3 is 13 residues long. The trim removed 5 bases at V and 4 bases at J, leaving 4 bases unmatched. In DNA form, the CDR3 reads TGTGCCAGCAGGGGGACAGGAGTCTATGGCTACACCTTC. This gives the protein CASRGTGVYGYTF. The entire variable domain, with the rest obtained from reference TRBV9 and TRBJ1-2, is as follows: DSGVTQTPKHLITATGQRVTLRCSPRSGDLSVYWYQQSLDQGLQFLIQYYNGEERAKGNILERFSAQQFPDLHSELNLSSLELGDSALYFCASRGTGVYGYTFGSGTRLTVV.

The V call is TRBV24-1, the J call TRBJ2-1; D may be TRBD1 (5 bases). From germline, CDR1 is KGHDR and CDR2 SFDVKD. V was shortened by 2 bases and J by 8 bases, with 18 bases between the two germline ends. The CDR3 length is 16 residues. The CDR3 region is CATSDWFQGRPHEQFF. The CDR3, as DNA: TGTGCCACCAGTGATTGGTTCCAGGGCAGGCCTCATGAGCAGTTCTTC.

Only one count was recorded for this clone. The V call is TRBV7-2, the J call TRBJ2-1; D is ambiguous. V lost 1 base to trimming and J lost 7 bases, with 8 bases between them. CDR1 and CDR2 from the germline V gene are SGHTA and FQGNSA. The CDR3 covers 13 residues. CDR3 in DNA: TGTGCCAGCAGCTTAGATAGTGATAATGAGCAGTTCTTC. Its protein is CASSLDSDNEQFF.

The chain employs TRBV6-4 and TRBJ2-1; 10 bases match TRBD1. The J segment lost 4 bases and the V segment lost 5 bases, leaving 5 bases of the junction unmatched. Per the germline V gene, CDR1 is MRHNA and CDR2 is SNTAGT. This CDR3 is 15 amino acids long. CDR3 nucleotide sequence: TGTGCCAGCAGTACGACAGGGGGCGAGTACAATGAGCAGTTCTTC. Amino acids: CASSTTGGEYNEQFF.

The rearrangement joins TRBV24-1 to TRBJ1-2, with 9 bases fitting TRBD1. The junction had 7 bases not matched to a gene; V was cut back by 4 bases and J by 2 bases. This CDR3 is built from 16 residues. Germline CDR1 is KGHDR and CDR2 is SFDVKD. The chain's CDR3 is CATSDHGGTGNYGYTF. The CDR3, as DNA: TGTGCCACCAGTGACCACGGGGGGACAGGGAACTATGGCTACACCTTC.